Detailed here is one T cell receptor (beta chain). This sample is part of a study of OX40 agonist ivuxolimab in advanced cancers. Study context: Ivuxolimab, which patients received intravenously every 2 weeks, was dosed at 0.01 to 10 mg/kg. With a range of roughly 23 to 90, age averaged roughly 60 years, and 75% to 90% were male. The dose-escalation cohort had hepatocellular carcinoma, melanoma, renal cell or head and neck cancer.

Only in-frame clones appear in the TCRdb table, and some are missing; sequencing was by immunoSEQ multiplex PCR. The sample lists some 73,000 clones; about nine tenths were seen once. V lost 6 bases to trimming and J lost 2 bases, with 17 bases between them. The V gene's germline CDR1 is SGHAT and CDR2 FQNNGV. The CDR3 is made up of 16 amino acids. The TCR originated in an adult with an advanced solid tumor such as melanoma, head and neck, liver or kidney cancer. Sample: CD4+ or CD8+ T cells sorted from blood, taken in a trial of the OX40 agonist ivuxolimab. The V and J genes are TRBV11-2 and TRBJ2-1; either TRBD1 or TRBD2 may fit D (5 bases each). CDR3 amino acids: CASRSWGTSTYNEQFF. In DNA form, the CDR3 reads TGTGCCAGCAGATCTTGGGGGACCAGCACCTACAATGAGCAGTTCTTC.